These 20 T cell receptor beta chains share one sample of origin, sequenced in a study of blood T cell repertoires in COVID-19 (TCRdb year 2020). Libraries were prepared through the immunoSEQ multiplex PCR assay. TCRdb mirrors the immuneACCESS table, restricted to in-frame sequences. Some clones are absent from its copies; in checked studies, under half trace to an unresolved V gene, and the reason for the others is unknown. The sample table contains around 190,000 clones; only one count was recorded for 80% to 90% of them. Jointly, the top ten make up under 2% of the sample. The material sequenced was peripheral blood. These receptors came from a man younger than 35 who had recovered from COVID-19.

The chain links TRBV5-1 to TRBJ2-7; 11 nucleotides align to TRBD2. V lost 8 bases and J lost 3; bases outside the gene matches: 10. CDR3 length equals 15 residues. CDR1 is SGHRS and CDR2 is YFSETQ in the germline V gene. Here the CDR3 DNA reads TGCGCCAGTAGACTGGGACTAGCGGAATACTACGAGCAGTACTTC. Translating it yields CASRLGLAEYYEQYF.

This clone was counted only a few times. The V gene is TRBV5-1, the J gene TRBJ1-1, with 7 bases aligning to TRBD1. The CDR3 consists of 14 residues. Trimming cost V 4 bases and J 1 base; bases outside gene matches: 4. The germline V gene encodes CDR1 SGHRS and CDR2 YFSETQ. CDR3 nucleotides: TGCGCCAGCAGCATCCGACAGGGGAACACTGAAGCTTTCTTT. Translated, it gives CASSIRQGNTEAFF. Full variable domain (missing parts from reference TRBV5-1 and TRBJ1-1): KAGVTQTPRYLIKTRGQQVTLSCSPISGHRSVSWYQQTPGQGLQFLFEYFSETQRNKGNFPGRFSGRQFSNSRSEMNVSTLELGDSALYLCASSIRQGNTEAFFGQGTRLTVV.

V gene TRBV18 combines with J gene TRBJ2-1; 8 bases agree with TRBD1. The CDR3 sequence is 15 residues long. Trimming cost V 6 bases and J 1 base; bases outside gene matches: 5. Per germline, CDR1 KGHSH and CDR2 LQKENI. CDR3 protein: CASSTGTGSYNEQFF. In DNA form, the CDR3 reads TGTGCCAGCTCGACCGGGACAGGTTCCTACAATGAGCAGTTCTTC.

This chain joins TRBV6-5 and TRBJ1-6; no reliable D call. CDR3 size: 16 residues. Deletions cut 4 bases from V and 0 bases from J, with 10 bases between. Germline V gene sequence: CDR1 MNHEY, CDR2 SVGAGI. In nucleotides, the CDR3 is TGTGCCAGCAGTTCCCTAGAGGGCTCCTATAATTCACCCCTCCACTTT. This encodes CASSSLEGSYNSPLHF.

CDR3 sequence (DNA): TGCGCCAGCAGCTCAGGACTAGCGGGACTAAACGAGCAGTACTTC. This sequence encodes CASSSGLAGLNEQYF. The chain links TRBV5-1 to TRBJ2-7; 12 bases are a match to TRBD2. V lost 3 bases and J lost 5; bases outside the gene matches: 6. The germline gives CDR1 SGHRS, CDR2 YFSETQ. The CDR3 loop spans 15 amino acids.

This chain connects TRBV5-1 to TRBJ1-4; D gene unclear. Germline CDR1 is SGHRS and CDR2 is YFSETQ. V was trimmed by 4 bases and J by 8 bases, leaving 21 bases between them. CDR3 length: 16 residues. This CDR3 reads CASSDEVVTIPEKLFF. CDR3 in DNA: TGCGCCAGCAGCGATGAGGTAGTGACGATCCCCGAAAAACTGTTTTTT.

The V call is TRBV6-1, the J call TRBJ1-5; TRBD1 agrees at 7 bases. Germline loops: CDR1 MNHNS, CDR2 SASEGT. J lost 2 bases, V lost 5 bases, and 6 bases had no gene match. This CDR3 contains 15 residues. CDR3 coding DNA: TGTGCCAGCAGTTCACAGGGGTTAGGCAATCAGCCCCAGCATTTT. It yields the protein CASSSQGLGNQPQHF.

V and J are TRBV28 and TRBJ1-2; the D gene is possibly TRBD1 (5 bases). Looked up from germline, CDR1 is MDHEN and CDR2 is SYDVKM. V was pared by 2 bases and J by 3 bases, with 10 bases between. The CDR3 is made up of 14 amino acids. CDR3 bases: TGTGCCAGCAGTTTAGGGGGGATGTACTATGGCTACACCTTC. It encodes CASSLGGMYYGYTF.

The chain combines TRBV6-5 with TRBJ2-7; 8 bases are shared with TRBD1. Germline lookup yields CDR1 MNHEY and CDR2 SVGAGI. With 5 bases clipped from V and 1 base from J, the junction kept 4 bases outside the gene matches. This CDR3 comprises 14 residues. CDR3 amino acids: CASSTRQGSYEQYF. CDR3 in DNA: TGTGCCAGCAGTACCCGACAGGGGTCCTACGAGCAGTACTTC.

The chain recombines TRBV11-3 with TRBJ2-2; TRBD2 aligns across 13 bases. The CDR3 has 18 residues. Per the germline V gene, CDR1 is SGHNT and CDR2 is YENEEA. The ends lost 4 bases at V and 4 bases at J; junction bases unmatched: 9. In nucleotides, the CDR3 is TGTGCCAGCAGCTCCACTAGCGGGAGGGCCCCGGGCACCGGGGAGCTGTTTTTT. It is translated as CASSSTSGRAPGTGELFF.

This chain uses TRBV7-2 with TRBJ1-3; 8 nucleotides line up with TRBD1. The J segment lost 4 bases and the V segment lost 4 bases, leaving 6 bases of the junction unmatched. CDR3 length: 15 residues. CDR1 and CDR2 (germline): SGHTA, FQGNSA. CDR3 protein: CASSSNTGGGNTIYF. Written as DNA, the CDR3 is TGTGCCAGCAGCTCGAACACAGGGGGAGGAAACACCATATATTTT.

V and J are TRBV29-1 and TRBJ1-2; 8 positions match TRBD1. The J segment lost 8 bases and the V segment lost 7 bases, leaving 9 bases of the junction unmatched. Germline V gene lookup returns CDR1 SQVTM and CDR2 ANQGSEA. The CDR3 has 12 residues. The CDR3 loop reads CSGRQGFGGYTF. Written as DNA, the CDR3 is TGCAGCGGTCGACAGGGGTTCGGAGGCTACACCTTC. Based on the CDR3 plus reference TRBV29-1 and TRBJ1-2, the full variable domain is SAVISQKPSRDICQRGTSLTIQCQVDSQVTMMFWYRQQPGQSLTLIATANQGSEATYESGFVIDKFPISRPNLTFSTLTVSNMSPEDSSIYLCSGRQGFGGYTFGSGTRLTVV.

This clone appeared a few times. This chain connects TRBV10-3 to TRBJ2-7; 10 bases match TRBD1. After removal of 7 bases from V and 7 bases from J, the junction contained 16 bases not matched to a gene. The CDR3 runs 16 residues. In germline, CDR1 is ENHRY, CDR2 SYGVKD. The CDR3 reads CAITPRGGTGDGEQYF. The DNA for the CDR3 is TGTGCCATCACCCCAAGGGGAGGGACAGGGGACGGGGAGCAGTACTTC.

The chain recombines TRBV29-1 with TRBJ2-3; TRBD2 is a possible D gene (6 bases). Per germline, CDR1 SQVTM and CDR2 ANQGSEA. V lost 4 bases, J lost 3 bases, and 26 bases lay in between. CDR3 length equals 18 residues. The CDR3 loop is CSVAGLVYEPGPTDTQYF. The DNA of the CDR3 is TGCAGCGTTGCGGGACTGGTATACGAACCGGGACCGACAGATACGCAGTATTTT.

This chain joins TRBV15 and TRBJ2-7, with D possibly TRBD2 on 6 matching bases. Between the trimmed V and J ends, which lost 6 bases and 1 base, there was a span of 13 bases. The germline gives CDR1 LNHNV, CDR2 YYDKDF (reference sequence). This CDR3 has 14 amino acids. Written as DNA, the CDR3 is TGTGCCACCAGTGGGGTTGGGGGGTCCTACGAGCAGTACTTC. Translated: CATSGVGGSYEQYF.

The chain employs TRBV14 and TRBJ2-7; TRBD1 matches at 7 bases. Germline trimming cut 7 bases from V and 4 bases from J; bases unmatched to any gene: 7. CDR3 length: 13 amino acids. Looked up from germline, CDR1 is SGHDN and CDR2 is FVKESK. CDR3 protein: CASTPTGRYEQYF. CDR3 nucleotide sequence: TGTGCCAGCACCCCGACAGGGAGATACGAGCAGTACTTC. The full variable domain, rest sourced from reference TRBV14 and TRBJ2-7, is EAGVTQFPSHSVIEKGQTVTLRCDPISGHDNLYWYRRVMGKEIKFLLHFVKESKQDESGMPNNRFLAERTGGTYSTLKVQPAELEDSGVYFCASTPTGRYEQYFGPGTRLTVT.

Here the CDR3 DNA reads TGTGCCAGCAGAGAGGGGGGGCTGTCTGGCTACACCTTC. As protein: CASREGGLSGYTF. The chain carries TRBV6-5 and TRBJ1-2, with D possibly TRBD1 on 6 matching bases. The CDR3 consists of 13 residues. V was cut by 6 bases and J by 7 bases, with 15 bases left in between. CDR1 and CDR2 from the germline V gene are MNHEY and SVGAGI.

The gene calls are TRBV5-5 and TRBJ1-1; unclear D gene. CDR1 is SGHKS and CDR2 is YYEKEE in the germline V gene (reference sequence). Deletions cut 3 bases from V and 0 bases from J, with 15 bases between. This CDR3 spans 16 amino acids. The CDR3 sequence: CASSSINQNMNTEAFF. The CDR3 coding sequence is TGTGCCAGCAGCTCGATCAATCAGAACATGAACACTGAAGCTTTCTTT.

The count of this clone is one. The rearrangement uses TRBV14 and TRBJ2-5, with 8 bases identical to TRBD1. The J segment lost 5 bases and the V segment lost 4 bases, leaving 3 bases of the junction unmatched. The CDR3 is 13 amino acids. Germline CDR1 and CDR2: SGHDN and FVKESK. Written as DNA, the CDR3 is TGTGCCAGCAGCCCCAGGGGGCTGGAGACCCAGTACTTC. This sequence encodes CASSPRGLETQYF.

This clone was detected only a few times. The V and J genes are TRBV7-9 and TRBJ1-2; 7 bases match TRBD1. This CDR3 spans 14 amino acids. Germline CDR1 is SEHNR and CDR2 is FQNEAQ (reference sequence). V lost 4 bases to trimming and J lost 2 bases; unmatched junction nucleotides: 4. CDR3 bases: TGTGCCAGCAGCTCTCTACAGGGGAACTATGGCTACACCTTC. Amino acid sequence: CASSSLQGNYGYTF. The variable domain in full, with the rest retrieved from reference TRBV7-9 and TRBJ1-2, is DTGVSQNPRHKITKRGQNVTFRCDPISEHNRLYWYRQTLGQGPEFLTYFQNEAQLEKSRLLSDRFSAERPKGSFSTLEIQRTEQGDSAMYLCASSSLQGNYGYTFGSGTRLTVV.